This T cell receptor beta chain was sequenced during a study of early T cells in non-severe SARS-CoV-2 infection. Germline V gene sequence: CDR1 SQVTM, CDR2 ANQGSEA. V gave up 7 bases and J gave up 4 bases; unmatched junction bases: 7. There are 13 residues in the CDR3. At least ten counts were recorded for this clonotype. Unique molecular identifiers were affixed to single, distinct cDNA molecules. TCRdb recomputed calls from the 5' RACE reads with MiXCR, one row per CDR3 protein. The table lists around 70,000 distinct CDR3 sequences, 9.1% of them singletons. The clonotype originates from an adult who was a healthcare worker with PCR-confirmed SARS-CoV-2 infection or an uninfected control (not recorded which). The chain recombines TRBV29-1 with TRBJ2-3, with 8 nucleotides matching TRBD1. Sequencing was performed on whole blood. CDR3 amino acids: CSAGQGFADTQYF. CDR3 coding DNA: TGCAGCGCTGGACAGGGTTTCGCAGATACGCAGTATTTT.